These 13 T cell receptor beta chains originate from one sample sequenced in a study of T cell changes during pregnancy in multiple sclerosis. TCRdb's table, derived via immunoSEQ multiplex PCR, lists solely in-frame clones and lacks some. The sample has some 100,000 clones, around nine tenths seen once. The source material was peripheral blood, sampled in the second trimester of pregnancy. The source is a female donor with multiple sclerosis, enrolled in a pregnancy study.

The rearrangement uses TRBV6-5 and TRBJ1-2; 8 nucleotides agree with TRBD1. CDR3 length: 16 amino acids. Germline CDR1 is MNHEY and CDR2 is SVGAGI. The V gene end was trimmed by 4 bases and the J gene end by 6 bases; junction bases not matched to a gene: 13. The CDR3 DNA follows: TGTGCCAGCAGTTCACCGGGACAGGCCACGTTTGATGGCTACACCTTC. Protein product: CASSSPGQATFDGYTF.

This sequence joins TRBV7-6 and TRBJ2-1; 10 bases agree with TRBD2. CDR1 is SGHVS and CDR2 is FNYEAQ in the germline V gene. J was trimmed by 10 bases and V by 2 bases; bases with no gene match: 5. The CDR3 consists of 14 residues. CDR3 protein: CASSLRTSGFEQFF. The CDR3 region has the DNA TGTGCCAGCAGCTTACGGACTAGCGGATTCGAGCAGTTCTTC.

V is TRBV19 and J is TRBJ2-2; unclear D gene. Trimming took off 8 bases at V and 4 bases at J, with 11 bases between the two ends. Germline V lookup: CDR1 LNHDA, CDR2 SQIVND (reference sequence). The CDR3 totals 13 residues. This CDR3 reads CASSTQRTGELFF. The CDR3 coding sequence is TGTGCCAGTTCGACCCAGCGCACCGGGGAGCTGTTTTTT.

This chain connects TRBV30 to TRBJ1-1, with D perhaps matching TRBD1 (5 bases). The V end lost 4 bases, the J end lost 4 bases, and 13 bases lay between the germline ends. The germline V gene encodes CDR1 GTSNPN and CDR2 SVGIG (reference sequence). The CDR3 length is 13 residues. CDR3 sequence: CAWNAGRITEAFF. Written as DNA, the CDR3 is TGTGCCTGGAATGCAGGGAGGATCACTGAAGCTTTCTTT.

The chain recombines TRBV6-6 with TRBJ2-1, with D possibly TRBD1 on 5 matching bases. CDR3 length: 12 amino acids. V was shortened by 5 bases and J by 3 bases, with 5 bases between the two germline ends. Per germline, CDR1 MNHNY and CDR2 SVGAGI (reference sequence). CDR3 sequence: CASSDSYNEQFF. DNA for the CDR3: TGTGCCAGCAGTGACAGCTACAATGAGCAGTTCTTC.

The genes are TRBV4-1 and TRBJ1-4; TRBD1 might be the D (5 bases). The germline CDR1 and CDR2 sequences are MGHRA and YSYEKL. Trimming took off 3 bases at V and 0 bases at J, with 11 bases between the two ends. This CDR3 contains 16 residues. This CDR3 reads CASSHGRGATNEKLFF. The DNA for the CDR3 is TGCGCCAGCAGCCATGGGAGGGGAGCAACTAATGAAAAACTGTTTTTT.

This clone was counted once. The chain couples TRBV6-6 to TRBJ2-1; D is perhaps TRBD2 (6 bases). CDR1 is MNHNY, CDR2 SVGAGI, per germline (reference sequence). V dropped 6 bases and J dropped 9 bases, with 9 bases sitting between them. The CDR3 runs to 11 residues. The CDR3 region has the DNA TGTGCCAGCAGCTGGGACTTTGAGCAGTTCTTC. It codes for CASSWDFEQFF.

This sequence joins TRBV18 and TRBJ1-1; 10 bases are shared with TRBD1. The CDR3 totals 17 residues. Germline V gene data show CDR1 as KGHSH and CDR2 as LQKENI. V lost 2 bases to trimming and J lost 4 bases; unmatched junction nucleotides: 10. CDR3 sequence reads: CASSPGQGDVGGTEAFF. As DNA, the CDR3 is TGTGCCAGCTCACCAGGACAGGGGGACGTTGGGGGCACTGAAGCTTTCTTT.

V and J are TRBV18 and TRBJ2-1; D possibly corresponds to TRBD1 (6 bases). The CDR3 is made up of 15 amino acids. Between the trimmed V and J ends, which lost 2 bases and 5 bases, there was a span of 13 bases. Germline CDR1 is KGHSH and CDR2 is LQKENI. The CDR3 DNA reads as TGTGCCAGCTCACCATCGAAGGGGGTTCACAATGAGCAGTTCTTC. Residues: CASSPSKGVHNEQFF.

This clone was counted a single time. This rearrangement joins TRBV6-5 to TRBJ1-1; TRBD1 matches at 7 bases. The V gene end was trimmed by 5 bases and the J gene end by 3 bases; junction bases not matched to a gene: 6. Germline V gives CDR1 MNHEY, CDR2 SVGAGI. The CDR3 contains 14 residues. This chain's CDR3 is CASSLRGMHTEAFF. CDR3 in DNA: TGTGCCAGCAGTCTCAGGGGGATGCACACTGAAGCTTTCTTT.

The V and J genes are TRBV27 and TRBJ1-4; 11 bases map to TRBD1. The CDR3 loop spans 15 amino acids. V shed 5 bases, J shed 7 bases, and the junction held 6 bases outside the gene matches. The germline CDR1 and CDR2 sequences are MNHEY and SMNVEV (reference sequence). The CDR3 bases are TGTGCCAGCAGTCCGGACAGGGGGCGCGTTGAAAAACTGTTTTTT. Translated, it gives CASSPDRGRVEKLFF. Filled out from reference TRBV27 and TRBJ1-4, the complete variable domain reads EAQVTQNPRYLITVTGKKLTVTCSQNMNHEYMSWYRQDPGLGLRQIYYSMNVEVTDKGDVPEGYKVSRKEKRNFPLILESPSPNQTSLYFCASSPDRGRVEKLFFGSGTQLSVL.

The chain couples TRBV4-1 to TRBJ1-2, with D perhaps matching TRBD1 (5 bases). V dropped 0 bases and J dropped 2 bases, with 10 bases sitting between them. This CDR3 comprises 15 residues. Germline CDR1 and CDR2: MGHRA and YSYEKL. DNA for the CDR3: TGCGCCAGCAGCCAAGAGGACAACTCCAACTATGGCTACACCTTC. Translating it yields CASSQEDNSNYGYTF.

The chain is built from TRBV7-3 and TRBJ2-3; 11 bases align to TRBD2. CDR3 length: 15 residues. Germline values: CDR1 SGHTA, CDR2 FQGTGA. V lost 5 bases and J lost 4; bases outside the gene matches: 5. The CDR3 region has the DNA TGTGCCAGCAGCCCCGGGACTAGCGGAGCAGATACGCAGTATTTT. Translation gives CASSPGTSGADTQYF.